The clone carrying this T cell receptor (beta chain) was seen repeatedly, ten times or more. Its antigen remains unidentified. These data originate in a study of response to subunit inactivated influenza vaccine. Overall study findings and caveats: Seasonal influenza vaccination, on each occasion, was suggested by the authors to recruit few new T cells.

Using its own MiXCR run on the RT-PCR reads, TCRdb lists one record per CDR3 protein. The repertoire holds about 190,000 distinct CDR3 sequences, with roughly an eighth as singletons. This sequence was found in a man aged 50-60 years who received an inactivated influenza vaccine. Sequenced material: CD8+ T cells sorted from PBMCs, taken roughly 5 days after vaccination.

The CDR3 protein is CASGRSYNEQFF. CDR3 DNA sequence: TGTGCCAGCGGGAGATCCTACAATGAGCAGTTCTTC. The rearrangement links TRBV6-5 to TRBJ2-1, with D possibly being TRBD2 (5 bases). CDR3 length: 12 amino acids. From germline, CDR1 is MNHEY and CDR2 SVGAGI. V lost 8 bases to trimming and J lost 1 base, with 6 bases between them.